Following are 16 T cell receptor beta chains from one sample sequenced in a study of T cell repertoires in ileal Crohn's disease. Assay: immunoSEQ multiplex PCR; the TCRdb copy retains only in-frame clones and omits some. The data hold roughly 15,000 clones, with 60% to 80% observed a single time. Sequencing was performed on ileal tissue. The receptors stem from an adult with Crohn's disease.

This clone was seen only once. J is TRBJ2-2 and V is TRBV4-1, with D uncertain. This CDR3 has 14 amino acids. Trimming shortened V by 1 base and J by 3 bases, and 6 bases separated the two germline ends. The germline V gene has CDR1 MGHRA and CDR2 YSYEKL. CDR3 bases: TGCGCCAGCAGCCAAGTTATGTACACCGGGGAGCTGTTTTTT. Translating gives CASSQVMYTGELFF.

This chain links TRBV5-1 with TRBJ2-7; maybe TRBD1 (6 bases). CDR3 length: 15 residues. Germline CDR1 is SGHRS and CDR2 is YFSETQ. The V end lost 0 bases, the J end lost 2 bases, and 12 bases lay between the germline ends. CDR3 amino acids: CASSLEPGAPYEQYF. CDR3 bases: TGCGCCAGCAGCTTGGAACCAGGGGCCCCCTACGAGCAGTACTTC.

The V call is TRBV7-3, the J call TRBJ2-5; TRBD2 aligns across 11 bases. This CDR3 region has 15 residues. V was pared by 5 bases and J by 5 bases, with 7 bases of the junction left unmatched. Germline V gene lookup returns CDR1 SGHTA and CDR2 FQGTGA. The CDR3 is CASSPLAGGRETQYF. CDR3 DNA sequence: TGTGCCAGCAGCCCGTTAGCGGGGGGGCGGGAGACCCAGTACTTC.

The V gene is TRBV6-5, the J gene TRBJ2-2; 7 bases fit TRBD2. CDR1 is MNHEY and CDR2 is SVGAGI in the germline V gene. J gave up 6 bases and V 0 bases, and 7 bases lay outside the gene matches. The CDR3 is 16 amino acids. CDR3 sequence reads: CASSYSASGFPGELFF. The CDR3, as DNA: TGTGCCAGCAGTTACTCGGCTAGCGGATTCCCCGGGGAGCTGTTTTTT.

The J gene is TRBJ2-2, the V gene TRBV5-1; D unresolved. Trimming took off 5 bases at V and 1 base at J, with 12 bases between the two ends. The CDR3 extends over 15 amino acids. Germline assignment: CDR1 SGHRS and CDR2 YFSETQ. The CDR3 DNA follows: TGCGCCAGCAGATCCCCTCAGTGGAACACCGGGGAGCTGTTTTTT. This gives the protein CASRSPQWNTGELFF.

The chain links TRBV5-6 to TRBJ2-7; the D gene is possibly TRBD1 (6 bases). The germline V and J ends were trimmed by 1 base and 3 bases, with 8 bases remaining between them. The germline V gene has CDR1 SGHDT and CDR2 YYEEEE. This CDR3 comprises 13 residues. This CDR3 reads CASSLPDSYEQYF. The CDR3 DNA follows: TGTGCCAGCAGCTTGCCGGACAGCTACGAGCAGTACTTC.

This clone came up a few times. In nucleotides, the CDR3 is TGCGCCAGCAGCCAAGATCCTAGCGGGAGTAAGAAGCAGTACTTC. It encodes CASSQDPSGSKKQYF. The chain combines TRBV4-1 with TRBJ2-7; 10 nucleotides line up with TRBD2. The trim removed 0 bases at V and 8 bases at J, leaving 7 bases unmatched. The CDR3 is made up of 15 amino acids. Germline CDR1 and CDR2: MGHRA and YSYEKL.

The chain links TRBV5-6 to TRBJ2-1, with D maybe TRBD1 (6 bases). Germline CDR1 reads SGHDT; CDR2 reads YYEEEE. CDR3 length: 14 amino acids. The V gene lost 5 bases and the J gene lost 4 bases, with 13 bases spanning the gap. In nucleotides, the CDR3 is TGTGCCAGCAGACACTACGGACAGTACAATGAGCAGTTCTTC. Translating it yields CASRHYGQYNEQFF.

The chain is built from TRBV5-6 and TRBJ1-1; D remains ambiguous. From germline, CDR1 is SGHDT and CDR2 YYEEEE. V lost 6 bases and J 4 bases, leaving 16 bases between the germline ends. The CDR3 consists of 14 residues. The CDR3 loop is CASTLFGGSTEAFF. CDR3 nucleotide sequence: TGTGCCAGCACGCTCTTTGGAGGGAGCACTGAAGCTTTCTTT.

V is TRBV5-6 and J is TRBJ2-5; tentative D call: TRBD1 (6 bases). V was cut by 0 bases and J by 5 bases, with 8 bases left in between. Germline V gene data show CDR1 as SGHDT and CDR2 as YYEEEE. CDR3 length: 13 amino acids. CDR3 bases: TGTGCCAGCAGCTTGGACAGGGCCGAGACCCAGTACTTC. The encoded protein is CASSLDRAETQYF.

The chain couples TRBV30 to TRBJ1-3; possible D gene TRBD1, 6 bases. CDR1 GTSNPN and CDR2 SVGIG come from the germline V gene (reference sequence). The CDR3 sequence is 15 residues long. V shed 0 bases and J shed 2 bases, with 11 bases lying between them. In DNA form, the CDR3 reads TGTGCCTGGAGTGTAGACAGGCTTACTGGAAACACCATATATTTT. This translates into CAWSVDRLTGNTIYF.

The rearrangement joins TRBV4-3 to TRBJ2-7; maybe TRBD1 (5 bases). Germline-derived CDR1 and CDR2 are LGHNA and YSLEER. The V end lost 1 base, the J end lost 2 bases, and 9 bases lay between the germline ends. CDR3 length: 14 residues. The CDR3 bases are TGCGCCAGCAGCCAAGCTTGGGGCCCCTACGAGCAGTACTTC. Its protein is CASSQAWGPYEQYF.

J is TRBJ2-5 and V is TRBV19, with 8 bases aligning to TRBD1. V lost 6 bases, J lost 5 bases, and 8 bases stayed unmatched. Germline V lookup: CDR1 LNHDA, CDR2 SQIVND (reference sequence). This CDR3 region has 14 residues. CDR3 nucleotide sequence: TGTGCCAGTAGCGAATCAGGGGGCCGGGAGACCCAGTACTTC. This gives the protein CASSESGGRETQYF.

The chain joins TRBV25-1 to TRBJ1-1; the match to TRBD1 covers 9 bases. The V and J ends lost 3 bases and 10 bases, in that order; junction bases with no gene match: 9. The germline gives CDR1 MGHDK, CDR2 SYGVNS. The CDR3 length is 14 residues. The CDR3 DNA sequence: TGTGCCAGCAGTGACTCCGGACAGGGGCGGAGAGCTTTCTTT. Protein product: CASSDSGQGRRAFF.

CDR3 loop: CASTEPYEQYF. DNA of the CDR3: TGTGCCAGCACCGAGCCCTACGAGCAGTACTTC. The J gene is TRBJ2-5, the V gene TRBV6-1; D call uncertain. The J call may be in error: the DNA end matches TRBJ2-7 better. The CDR3 extends over 11 amino acids. Per germline, CDR1 MNHNS and CDR2 SASEGT.

This chain joins TRBV10-3 and TRBJ1-2, with TRBD1 identical over 7 bases. V gave up 0 bases and J gave up 8 bases; unmatched junction bases: 9. The germline V gene has CDR1 ENHRY and CDR2 SYGVKD. This CDR3 has 15 residues. The CDR3 spells CAISESRQGVGGYTF. CDR3 sequence (DNA): TGTGCCATCAGTGAGTCGAGACAGGGAGTGGGGGGCTACACCTTC.